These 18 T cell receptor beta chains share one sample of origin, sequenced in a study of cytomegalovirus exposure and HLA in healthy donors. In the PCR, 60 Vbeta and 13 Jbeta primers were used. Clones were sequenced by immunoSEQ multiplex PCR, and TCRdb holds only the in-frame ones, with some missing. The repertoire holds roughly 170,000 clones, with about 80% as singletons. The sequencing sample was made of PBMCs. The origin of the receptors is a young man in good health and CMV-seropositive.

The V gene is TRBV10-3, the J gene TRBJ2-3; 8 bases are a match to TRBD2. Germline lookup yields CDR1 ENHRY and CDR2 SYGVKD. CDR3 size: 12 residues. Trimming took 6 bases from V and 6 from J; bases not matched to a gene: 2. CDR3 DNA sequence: TGTGCCATCAGGACTAGCGTCGATACGCAGTATTTT. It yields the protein CAIRTSVDTQYF.

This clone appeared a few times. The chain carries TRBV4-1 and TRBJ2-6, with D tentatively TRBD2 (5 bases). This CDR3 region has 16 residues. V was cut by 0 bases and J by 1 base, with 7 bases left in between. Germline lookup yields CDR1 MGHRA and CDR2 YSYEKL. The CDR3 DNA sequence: TGCGCCAGCAGCCAAGAAACGGGGTCTGGGGCCAACGTCCTGACTTTC. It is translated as CASSQETGSGANVLTF.

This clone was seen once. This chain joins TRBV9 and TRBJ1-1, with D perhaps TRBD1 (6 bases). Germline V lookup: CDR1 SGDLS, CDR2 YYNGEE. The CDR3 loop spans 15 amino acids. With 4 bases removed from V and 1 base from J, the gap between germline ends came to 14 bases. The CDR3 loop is CASSPRDTSNTEAFF. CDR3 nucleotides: TGTGCCAGCAGCCCACGGGACACTTCGAACACTGAAGCTTTCTTT.

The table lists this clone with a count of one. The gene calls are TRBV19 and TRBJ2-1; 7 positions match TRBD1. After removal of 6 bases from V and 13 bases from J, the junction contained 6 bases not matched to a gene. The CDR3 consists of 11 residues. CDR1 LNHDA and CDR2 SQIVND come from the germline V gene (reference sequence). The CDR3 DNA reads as TGTGCCAGTAGAATTGGACAGGCACAGTTCTTC. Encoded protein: CASRIGQAQFF.

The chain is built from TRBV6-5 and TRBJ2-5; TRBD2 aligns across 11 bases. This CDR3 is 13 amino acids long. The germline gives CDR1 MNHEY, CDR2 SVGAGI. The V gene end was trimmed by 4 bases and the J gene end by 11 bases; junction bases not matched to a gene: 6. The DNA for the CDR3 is TGTGCCAGCAGTTTGGGACTAGCGGCGGAGCAGTACTTC. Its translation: CASSLGLAAEQYF.

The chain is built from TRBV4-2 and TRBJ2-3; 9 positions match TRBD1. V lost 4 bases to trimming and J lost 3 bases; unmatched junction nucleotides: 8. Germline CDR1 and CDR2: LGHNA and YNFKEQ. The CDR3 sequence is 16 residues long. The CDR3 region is CASSRPRDRVTDTQYF. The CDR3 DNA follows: TGTGCCAGCAGCCGACCCCGGGACAGGGTAACAGATACGCAGTATTTT.

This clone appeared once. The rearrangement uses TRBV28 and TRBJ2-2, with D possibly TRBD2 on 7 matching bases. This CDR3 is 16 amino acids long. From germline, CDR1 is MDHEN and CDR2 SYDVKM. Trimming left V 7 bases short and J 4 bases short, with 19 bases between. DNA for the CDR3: TGTGCCAGCATTCTTTCCGGCGGGGGCGCCACCGGGGAGCTGTTTTTT. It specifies CASILSGGGATGELFF.

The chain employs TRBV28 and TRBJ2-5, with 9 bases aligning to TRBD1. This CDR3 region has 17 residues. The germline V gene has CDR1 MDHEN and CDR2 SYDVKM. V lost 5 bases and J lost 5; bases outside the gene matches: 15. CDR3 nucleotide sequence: TGTGCCAGCAGTCCACAGATCCCGGGACAGGGTTTGGAGACCCAGTACTTC. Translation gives CASSPQIPGQGLETQYF.

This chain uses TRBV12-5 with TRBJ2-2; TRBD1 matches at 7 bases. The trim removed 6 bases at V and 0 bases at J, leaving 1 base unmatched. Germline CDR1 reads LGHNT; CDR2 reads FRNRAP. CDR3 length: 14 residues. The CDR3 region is CASGGQSNTGELFF. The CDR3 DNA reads TGTGCTAGTGGGGGACAGTCGAACACCGGGGAGCTGTTTTTT.

CDR3 region: CASSARTGDYGYTF. In DNA, the CDR3 is TGTGCCAGCAGCGCCCGGACAGGGGACTATGGCTACACCTTC. The chain is built from TRBV2 and TRBJ1-2; 9 bases match TRBD1. CDR3 length: 14 residues. V gave up 6 bases and J gave up 3 bases; unmatched junction bases: 5. The germline V gene encodes CDR1 SNHLY and CDR2 FYNNEI.

CDR3 coding DNA: TGTGCCAGCAGTTACCTAGCGGGGGGCTACAATGAGCAGTTCTTC. As protein: CASSYLAGGYNEQFF. This chain joins TRBV6-5 and TRBJ2-1; 11 bases align to TRBD2. Germline trimming cut 2 bases from V and 3 bases from J; bases unmatched to any gene: 0. Germline CDR1 and CDR2: MNHEY and SVGAGI. CDR3 length: 15 amino acids.

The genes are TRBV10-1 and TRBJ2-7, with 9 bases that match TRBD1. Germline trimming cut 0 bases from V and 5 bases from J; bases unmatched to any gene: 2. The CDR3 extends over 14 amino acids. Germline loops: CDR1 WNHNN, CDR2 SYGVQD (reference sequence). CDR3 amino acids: CASSESGTGNEQYF. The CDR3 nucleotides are TGCGCCAGCAGTGAGTCGGGGACAGGGAACGAGCAGTACTTC.

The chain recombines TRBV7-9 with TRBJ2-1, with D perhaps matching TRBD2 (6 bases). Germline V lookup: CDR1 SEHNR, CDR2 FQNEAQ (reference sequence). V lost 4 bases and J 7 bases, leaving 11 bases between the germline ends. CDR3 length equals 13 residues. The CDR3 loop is CASSSGTPNEQFF. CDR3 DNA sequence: TGTGCCAGCAGCTCCGGGACTCCAAATGAGCAGTTCTTC. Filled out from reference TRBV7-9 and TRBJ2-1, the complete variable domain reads DTGVSQNPRHKITKRGQNVTFRCDPISEHNRLYWYRQTLGQGPEFLTYFQNEAQLEKSRLLSDRFSAERPKGSFSTLEIQRTEQGDSAMYLCASSSGTPNEQFFGPGTRLTVL.

The CDR3: CASSEASGQETQYF. CDR3 DNA: TGTGCCAGCAGTGAAGCTAGCGGGCAAGAGACCCAGTACTTC. This chain connects TRBV28 to TRBJ2-5, with 8 nucleotides matching TRBD2. Germline V gene sequence: CDR1 MDHEN, CDR2 SYDVKM. The CDR3 covers 14 residues. The V segment lost 5 bases and the J segment 2 bases; nucleotides outside the gene matches: 4.

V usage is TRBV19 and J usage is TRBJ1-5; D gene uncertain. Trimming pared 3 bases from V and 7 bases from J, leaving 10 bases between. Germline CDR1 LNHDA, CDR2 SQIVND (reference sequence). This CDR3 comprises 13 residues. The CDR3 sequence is CASSMDRSQPQHF. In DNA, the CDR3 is TGTGCCAGTAGTATGGATAGGAGCCAGCCCCAGCATTTT.

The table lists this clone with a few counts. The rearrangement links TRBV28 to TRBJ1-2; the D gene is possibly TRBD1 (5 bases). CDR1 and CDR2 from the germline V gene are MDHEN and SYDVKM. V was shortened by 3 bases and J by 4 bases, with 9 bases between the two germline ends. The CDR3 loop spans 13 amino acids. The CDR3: CASSFHRFYGYTF. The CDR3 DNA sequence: TGTGCCAGCAGTTTCCACAGGTTCTATGGCTACACCTTC.

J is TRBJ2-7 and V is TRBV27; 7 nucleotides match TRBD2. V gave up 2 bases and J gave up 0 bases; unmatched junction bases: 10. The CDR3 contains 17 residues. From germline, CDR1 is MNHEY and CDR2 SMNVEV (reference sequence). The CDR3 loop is CASSLMVGTGGSYEQYF. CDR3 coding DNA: TGTGCCAGCAGTTTAATGGTAGGCACGGGGGGCTCCTACGAGCAGTACTTC.

The CDR3 loop reads CASSGLSGNTIYF. The CDR3, as DNA: TGTGCCAGCAGCGGGCTCTCTGGAAACACCATATATTTT. The V gene is TRBV9, the J gene TRBJ1-3; no clear D. The ends were cut back, 3 bases at V and 0 bases at J, with 4 bases in the middle. The CDR3 contains 13 residues. CDR1 is SGDLS and CDR2 is YYNGEE in the germline V gene.